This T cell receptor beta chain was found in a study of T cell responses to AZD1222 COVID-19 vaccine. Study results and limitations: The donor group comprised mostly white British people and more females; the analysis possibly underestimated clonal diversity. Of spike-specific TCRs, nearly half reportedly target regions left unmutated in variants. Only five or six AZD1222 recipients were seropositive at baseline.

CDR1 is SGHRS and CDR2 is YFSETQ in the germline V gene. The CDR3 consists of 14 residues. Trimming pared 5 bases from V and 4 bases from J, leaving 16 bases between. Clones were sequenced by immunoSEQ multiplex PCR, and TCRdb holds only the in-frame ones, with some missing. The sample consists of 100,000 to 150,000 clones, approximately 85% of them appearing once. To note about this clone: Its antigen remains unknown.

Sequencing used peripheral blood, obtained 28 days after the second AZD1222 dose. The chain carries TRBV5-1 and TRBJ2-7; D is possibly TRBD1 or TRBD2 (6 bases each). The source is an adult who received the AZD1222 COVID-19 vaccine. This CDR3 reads CASRREGGEYEQYF. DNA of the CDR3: TGCGCCAGCAGGCGGGAAGGGGGAGAATACGAGCAGTACTTC.